This T cell receptor (beta chain) is drawn from a study of siplizumab effects on memory and regulatory T cells. Notes on the study in general: Naive T cells looked more diverse than memory cells, and they looked like major contributors to the alloresponse. It was not possible to assign a naive or memory phenotype to roughly 80-96% of proliferating CD4+ or CD8+ clones. Suppressive capability of dividing Tregs from siplizumab cultures went unverified.

Profiling relied on immunoSEQ multiplex PCR, and the TCRdb table lists in-frame clones only, not all of them. The sample lists 95,000 to 100,000 clones, 92% occurring once. Of note for this clone: What it binds is not known.

The CDR3 extends over 16 amino acids. Germline V gives CDR1 LGHNA, CDR2 YSLEER. V lost 0 bases and J lost 4; bases outside the gene matches: 5. The V and J genes are TRBV4-3 and TRBJ2-7; 11 bases align to TRBD1. Material for sequencing was non-Treg CD4+ T cells sorted from blood. The receptor was derived from a human donor in good health. CDR3 sequence (DNA): TGCGCCAGCAGCCAAGATCAGGGACAGGGGGATTACGAGCAGTACTTC. Translating gives CASSQDQGQGDYEQYF.